The 17 T cell receptor beta chains reported below all come from one sample, sequenced in a study of blood T cell repertoires in COVID-19. Some clones are missing from TCRdb's copy, which holds only in-frame ones; the method was immunoSEQ multiplex PCR. The table lists 350,000 to 400,000 clones, 90% of them singletons. Sequenced input: peripheral blood. These receptors were obtained from a man between 18 and 29 years old with active or convalescent COVID-19.

V and J are TRBV14 and TRBJ2-1; no clear D. The CDR3 is 15 residues long. Trimming left V 2 bases short and J 6 bases short, with 14 bases between. From germline, CDR1 is SGHDN and CDR2 FVKESK. CDR3 nucleotides: TGTGCCAGCAGCCAATCACTCGCTACTTTCAATGAGCAGTTCTTC. Protein product: CASSQSLATFNEQFF. Complete variable domain (other parts from reference TRBV14 and TRBJ2-1): EAGVTQFPSHSVIEKGQTVTLRCDPISGHDNLYWYRRVMGKEIKFLLHFVKESKQDESGMPNNRFLAERTGGTYSTLKVQPAELEDSGVYFCASSQSLATFNEQFFGPGTRLTVL.

The V gene is TRBV2, the J gene TRBJ2-1, with TRBD1 identical over 7 bases. Germline values: CDR1 SNHLY, CDR2 FYNNEI. Trimming took 7 bases from V and 8 from J; bases not matched to a gene: 11. This CDR3 has 14 amino acids. CDR3 amino acids: CASTWDRGWDEQFF. The CDR3 nucleotides are TGTGCCAGCACTTGGGACAGAGGTTGGGATGAGCAGTTCTTC.

V is TRBV27 and J is TRBJ1-6, with no clear D. This CDR3 is built from 18 residues. The V gene lost 6 bases and the J gene lost 1 base, with 19 bases spanning the gap. CDR1 MNHEY and CDR2 SMNVEV come from the germline V gene (reference sequence). The CDR3 region has the DNA TGTGCCAGCAGCCCATTAACAGTCTCGGGGTCCTATAATTCACCCCTCCACTTT. This encodes CASSPLTVSGSYNSPLHF.

The chain uses TRBV28 and TRBJ2-1; a possible D gene is TRBD2 (5 bases). This CDR3 spans 14 amino acids. The V end lost 9 bases, the J end lost 6 bases, and 18 bases lay between the germline ends. The V gene's germline CDR1 is MDHEN and CDR2 SYDVKM. The CDR3 nucleotides are TGTGCCAGTTGGGAGACCCCCCCGTCCAATGAGCAGTTCTTC. This sequence encodes CASWETPPSNEQFF.

This rearrangement joins TRBV11-3 to TRBJ1-1; a possible D gene is TRBD1 (6 bases). CDR3 length equals 13 residues. Germline loops: CDR1 SGHNT, CDR2 YENEEA. The germline V and J ends were trimmed by 5 bases and 3 bases, with 10 bases remaining between them. The DNA of the CDR3 is TGTGCCAGCAGCCAGGGGACGTACACTGAAGCTTTCTTT. It translates to CASSQGTYTEAFF. The full variable domain, rest sourced from reference TRBV11-3 and TRBJ1-1, is EAGVVQSPRYKIIEKKQPVAFWCNPISGHNTLYWYLQNLGQGPELLIRYENEEAVDDSQLPKDRFSAERLKGVDSTLKIQPAELGDSAVYLCASSQGTYTEAFFGQGTRLTVV.

The chain carries TRBV7-2 and TRBJ1-4; D is unclear. Germline-derived CDR1 and CDR2 are SGHTA and FQGNSA. The CDR3 sequence is 14 residues long. Trimming shortened V by 5 bases and J by 1 base, and 8 bases separated the two germline ends. In nucleotides, the CDR3 is TGTGCCAGCAGCCCGGGGTTAACTAATGAAAAACTGTTTTTT. It encodes CASSPGLTNEKLFF.

The V and J genes are TRBV2 and TRBJ2-1, with a possible D match to TRBD1 (6 bases). CDR1 and CDR2 (germline): SNHLY, FYNNEI. Trimming took off 0 bases at V and 8 bases at J, with 14 bases between the two ends. This CDR3 region has 15 residues. CDR3 amino acids: CASSEAGTTFDEQFF. CDR3 in DNA: TGTGCCAGCAGTGAAGCCGGGACAACATTCGATGAGCAGTTCTTC. The variable domain in full, with the rest retrieved from reference TRBV2 and TRBJ2-1, is EPEVTQTPSHQVTQMGQEVILRCVPISNHLYFYWYRQILGQKVEFLVSFYNNEISEKSEIFDDQFSVERPDGSNFTLKIRSTKLEDSAMYFCASSEAGTTFDEQFFGPGTRLTVL.

This clone was counted once. The V call is TRBV3-1 (or the pseudogene TRBV3-2), the J call TRBJ2-6, with D possibly matching TRBD2 (6 bases). V lost 1 base to trimming and J lost 0 bases, with 13 bases between them. Germline V CDR1 and CDR2: LGHDT, YNNKEL (reference sequence). This CDR3 has 18 residues. Written as DNA, the CDR3 is TGTGCCAGCAGCCAAGCCCGACTAGACCGCTCTGGGGCCAACGTCCTGACTTTC. Translating it yields CASSQARLDRSGANVLTF.

A few counts support this clone. The chain links TRBV4-2 to TRBJ1-5; D unclear. Looked up from germline, CDR1 is LGHNA and CDR2 is YNFKEQ. Trimming shortened V by 4 bases and J by 7 bases, and 20 bases separated the two germline ends. This CDR3 comprises 16 residues. The CDR3 sequence is CASSRILGGGGQPQHF. The CDR3 DNA follows: TGTGCCAGCAGCCGAATCCTTGGCGGCGGCGGACAGCCCCAGCATTTT.

The chain recombines TRBV6-5 with TRBJ1-1; D unclear. This CDR3 has 15 residues. CDR1 and CDR2 (germline): MNHEY, SVGAGI. Deletions cut 5 bases from V and 4 bases from J, with 17 bases between. CDR3 loop: CASSTRGGRVTEAFF. DNA of the CDR3: TGTGCCAGCAGTACCCGGGGAGGGAGAGTCACTGAAGCTTTCTTT.

To note about this clone: The junction does not match germline at one end; this may be a read error. This chain uses TRBV18 with TRBJ2-6; 9 bases map to TRBD1. The length of the CDR3 is 19 residues. The germline CDR1 and CDR2 sequences are KGHSH and LQKENI. This CDR3 is CASSPATGGPPSGANVLTF. The CDR3 nucleotides are TGTGCCAGCTCACCGGCGACAGGGGGACCTCCTTCTGGGGCCAACGTGCTGACTTTC. The whole variable domain, remainder taken from reference TRBV18 and TRBJ2-6, is NAGVMQNPRHLVRRRGQEARLRCSPMKGHSHVYWYRQLPEEGLKFMVYLQKENIIDESGMPKERFSAEFPKEGPSILRIQQVVRGDSAAYFCASSPATGGPPSGANVLTFGAGSRLTVL.

This clone is a singleton in its sample. J is TRBJ1-1 and V is TRBV29-1, with no clear D. The CDR3 loop spans 13 amino acids. V shed 6 bases and J shed 3 bases, with 14 bases lying between them. From germline, CDR1 is SQVTM and CDR2 ANQGSEA. CDR3 bases: TGCAGCGTGAGGAGGGCGGTGGACACTGAAGCTTTCTTT. Translation: CSVRRAVDTEAFF. The full variable domain, completed using reference TRBV29-1 and TRBJ1-1, is SAVISQKPSRDICQRGTSLTIQCQVDSQVTMMFWYRQQPGQSLTLIATANQGSEATYESGFVIDKFPISRPNLTFSTLTVSNMSPEDSSIYLCSVRRAVDTEAFFGQGTRLTVV.

This clone was seen just once. The rearrangement joins TRBV29-1 to TRBJ2-5; D remains ambiguous. Trimming pared 8 bases from V and 5 bases from J, leaving 12 bases between. Germline CDR1 reads SQVTM; CDR2 reads ANQGSEA. The CDR3 has 11 amino acids. The CDR3 coding sequence is TGCAGCTTAGGCCCCGGGGAGACCCAGTACTTC. As protein: CSLGPGETQYF.

V gene TRBV2 combines with J gene TRBJ1-5, with D maybe TRBD1 (6 bases). CDR1 is SNHLY and CDR2 is FYNNEI in the germline V gene. Trimming stripped 7 bases from V and 4 bases from J, with 11 bases between. The CDR3 sequence is 13 residues long. CDR3 loop: CASNVRGNQPQHF. In nucleotides, the CDR3 is TGTGCCAGCAACGTTAGGGGGAATCAGCCCCAGCATTTT.

This chain uses TRBV28 with TRBJ1-5; 9 bases line up with TRBD1. There are 15 residues in the CDR3. V was pared by 6 bases and J by 7 bases, with 10 bases of the junction left unmatched. The germline V gene encodes CDR1 MDHEN and CDR2 SYDVKM. Written as DNA, the CDR3 is TGTGCCAGCAGCTCCGCCGGGACAGGGAAACAGCCCCAGCATTTT. Residues: CASSSAGTGKQPQHF.

The chain has TRBV28 and TRBJ1-2; maybe TRBD1 (5 bases). CDR3 size: 14 residues. V shed 6 bases and J shed 5 bases, with 16 bases lying between them. From germline, CDR1 is MDHEN and CDR2 SYDVKM. The CDR3 protein is CASRISSGGYGYTF. The DNA of the CDR3 is TGTGCCAGCAGGATAAGTTCCGGGGGGTATGGCTACACCTTC.

The count of this clone is one. One end of the junction does not line up with germline, which may come from a read error. This sequence joins TRBV28 and TRBJ2-7; tentative D call: TRBD1 (6 bases). CDR3 length: 13 amino acids. The germline CDR1 and CDR2 sequences are MDHEN and SYDVKM. CDR3 residues: CASSLSGQKPLHF. The DNA for the CDR3 is TGTGCCAGCAGTTTAAGCGGACAGAAACCTCTGCACTTC.